This T cell receptor beta chain is drawn from a study of blood T cell repertoires in COVID-19. Measured with immunoSEQ multiplex PCR; TCRdb has only the in-frame clones, and not every one. This table holds about 310,000 clones, around 90% found once. This clone has just a few counts. V trimming: 6 bases; J trimming: 6 bases; junction bases outside the gene matches: 5. The CDR3 has 13 amino acids. The receptor comes from a middle-aged woman with COVID-19, enrolled during active disease. The chain joins TRBV12-3 or TRBV12-4 to TRBJ1-5, with TRBD1 identical over 7 bases. Sequencing was performed on peripheral blood. The CDR3 coding sequence is TGTGCCAGCAGGCTCGGGACAGTTCAGCCCCAGCATTTT. Encoded protein: CASRLGTVQPQHF.